One and the same sample provided the 28 T cell receptor beta chains below, sequenced in a study of regulatory T cells in long-lasting Graves disease. Regarding time point: newly diagnosed GD, antithyroid drugs for less than 3 months. PBMCs were the source of the RNA used for TCR sequencing. Assembly of TCR beta libraries relied on iRepertoire HTBI primers together with Arm-PCR of CDR3 regions. MiXCR was run by TCRdb on the multiplex PCR reads, yielding one entry per CDR3 protein. This table has 350,000 to 500,000 distinct CDR3 sequences, 11% to 15% appearing once. The sample was also linked to a second study, of T cells in Graves' hyperthyroidism and ophthalmopathy.

The sample in question was peripheral blood mononuclear cells (PBMCs), obtained at new diagnosis, from a patient treated with antithyroid drugs. Every receptor here comes from a woman between 50 and 59 years old with Graves disease.

This clonotype occurred many times. V gene TRBV9 combines with J gene TRBJ2-7, with 8 bases identical to TRBD2. V shed 0 bases and J 2 bases; nucleotides not matched to a gene: 4. The CDR3 is 15 residues long. The germline V gene has CDR1 SGDLS and CDR2 YYNGEE. The CDR3 loop is CASSVGSGGPYEQYF. In DNA, the CDR3 is TGTGCCAGCAGCGTAGGTTCGGGAGGGCCCTACGAGCAGTACTTC.

For this clonotype: It may be a read error: a sequence one base away is much more abundant. V is TRBV20-1 and J is TRBJ2-7, with D possibly called TRBD1 or TRBD2 (5 bases each). V was cut by 0 bases and J by 2 bases, with 14 bases left in between. CDR1 is DFQATT and CDR2 is SNEGSKA in the germline V gene (reference sequence). The CDR3 contains 15 residues. Written as DNA, the CDR3 is TGCAGTGCTAGAGAGGATCAGCAGGGAGCCTACGAGCAGTACTTC. Translated: CSAREDQQGAYEQYF.

This clonotype showed up just a few times. This rearrangement joins TRBV10-3 to TRBJ2-1; 8 bases map to TRBD2. Germline assignment: CDR1 ENHRY and CDR2 SYGVKD. The CDR3 sequence is 16 residues long. Unmatched junction bases numbered 11, after V lost 4 bases and J lost 6 bases. The chain's CDR3 is CAISARGTRFGNEQFF. The CDR3 bases are TGTGCCATCAGTGCGAGAGGGACTAGGTTCGGCAATGAGCAGTTCTTC.

The table lists this clonotype with many counts. This chain connects TRBV20-1 to TRBJ2-3; TRBD1 agrees at 11 bases. V shed 0 bases, J shed 9 bases, and the junction held 8 bases outside the gene matches. The CDR3 is made up of 15 amino acids. Per the germline V gene, CDR1 is DFQATT and CDR2 is SNEGSKA (reference sequence). The CDR3 loop is CSARDPDRGRGTQYF. The DNA for the CDR3 is TGCAGTGCTAGAGATCCGGACAGGGGGCGCGGCACGCAGTATTTT.

This clonotype was recorded a few times. J is TRBJ1-5 and V is TRBV19, with D hard to call. V was pared by 3 bases and J by 2 bases, with 8 bases between. Germline CDR1 is LNHDA and CDR2 is SQIVND (reference sequence). The CDR3 length is 14 residues. CDR3 in amino acids: CASSIEQGNQPQHF. CDR3 bases: TGTGCCAGTAGTATCGAGCAGGGCAATCAGCCCCAGCATTTT.

This clonotype was seen only a few times. The chain is built from TRBV30 and TRBJ2-7; D is unclear. V lost 2 bases and J 3 bases, leaving 20 bases between the germline ends. CDR3 length: 16 residues. Germline CDR1 and CDR2: GTSNPN and SVGIG (reference sequence). CDR3 sequence reads: CAWSSVATMKNYEQYF. CDR3 sequence (DNA): TGTGCCTGGAGTTCGGTGGCCACCATGAAGAACTACGAGCAGTACTTC.

The CDR3 region is CASSYRGMTQYF. CDR3 nucleotides: TGTGCCAGCAGTTACAGGGGTATGACCCAGTACTTC. The gene calls are TRBV6-9 and TRBJ2-5; tentatively, D is TRBD1 (6 bases). V was clipped by 3 bases and J by 7 bases, with 9 bases between them. The germline V gene has CDR1 MNHGY and CDR2 SVAAGI. This CDR3 spans 12 amino acids.

Note on this clonotype: A much bigger clone sits one base away, suggesting this may be a read error. This chain joins TRBV2 and TRBJ2-7; D not resolved. CDR3 length: 14 amino acids. Germline assignment: CDR1 SNHLY and CDR2 FYNNEI. The CDR3 reads CASLSLGVSYVQYF. DNA for the CDR3: TGTGCCAGCTTATCGTTAGGAGTCTCCTACGTGCAGTACTTC.

This clonotype was recorded many times. This chain connects TRBV11-2 to TRBJ2-2; D is ambiguous. V lost 0 bases to trimming and J lost 1 base, with 9 bases between them. The CDR3 is 16 residues long. CDR1 SGHAT and CDR2 FQNNGV come from the germline V gene. Written as DNA, the CDR3 is TGTGCCAGCAGCTTAGAGGGTGCCCTGAACACCGGGGAGCTGTTTTTT. This gives the protein CASSLEGALNTGELFF. Combining the CDR3 with reference TRBV11-2 and TRBJ2-2 gives the whole variable domain EAGVAQSPRYKIIEKRQSVAFWCNPISGHATLYWYQQILGQGPKLLIQFQNNGVVDDSQLPKDRFSAERLKGVDSTLKIQPAKLEDSAVYLCASSLEGALNTGELFFGEGSRLTVL.

This clonotype was recorded many times. J is TRBJ1-6 and V is TRBV18, with no clear D. The CDR3 is 13 amino acids. The V gene lost 3 bases and the J gene lost 8 bases, with 8 bases spanning the gap. The germline gives CDR1 KGHSH, CDR2 LQKENI. The CDR3 DNA follows: TGTGCCAGCTCACCGGACGGGGATTCACCCCTCCACTTT. Protein: CASSPDGDSPLHF.

This clonotype was counted at least ten times. This chain joins TRBV7-9 and TRBJ2-7, with a tentative D call TRBD2 (5 bases). There are 12 residues in the CDR3. CDR1 is SEHNR, CDR2 FQNEAQ, per germline (reference sequence). V was shortened by 3 bases and J by 5 bases, with 8 bases between the two germline ends. The CDR3 here is CASSLERDEQYF. DNA of the CDR3: TGTGCCAGCAGCTTGGAGAGGGACGAGCAGTACTTC.

This clonotype has only a few counts. This sequence may be a read error, since a much larger clone differs from it by one base. The chain joins TRBV3-1 to TRBJ1-5, with D tentatively TRBD1 (5 bases). Germline V lookup: CDR1 LGHDT, CDR2 YNNKEL (reference sequence). The length of the CDR3 is 15 residues. CDR3 sequence reads: CTSSQSGGWSEPQHF. CDR3 in DNA: TGTACCAGCAGCCAATCCGGGGGTTGGTCGGAGCCCCAGCATTTT.

This clonotype was counted ten times or more. The chain carries TRBV7-9 and TRBJ2-1, with 10 positions matching TRBD1. The CDR3 runs to 19 residues. Per germline, CDR1 SEHNR and CDR2 FQNEAQ (reference sequence). V lost 5 bases, J lost 1 base, and 14 bases stayed unmatched. CDR3 sequence reads: CASSARTGGLRWSYNEQFF. CDR3 nucleotide sequence: TGTGCCAGCAGCGCCAGGACAGGGGGTTTGAGATGGTCCTACAATGAGCAGTTCTTC.

In the case of this clonotype: This may arise from a read error, as a much more abundant clone is one base away. The rearrangement links TRBV10-3 to TRBJ1-1, with D possibly matching TRBD1 (5 bases). V lost 5 bases and J lost 1, with 11 bases in between. The CDR3 is 14 amino acids. Germline V gene data show CDR1 as ENHRY and CDR2 as SYGVKD. This chain's CDR3 is CAISYGHANTEAFF. The CDR3 nucleotides are TGTGCCATCAGTTATGGACACGCGAACACTGAAGCTTTCTTT.

This clonotype was counted ten times or more. This chain connects TRBV20-1 to TRBJ2-1; 10 nucleotides align to TRBD2. The V and J ends lost 1 base and 12 bases, in that order; junction bases with no gene match: 21. CDR1 is DFQATT, CDR2 SNEGSKA, per germline (reference sequence). This CDR3 contains 18 residues. This CDR3 reads CSARVVKDLAGESNWQFF. In DNA form, the CDR3 reads TGCAGTGCTAGAGTAGTGAAAGATCTAGCGGGAGAGAGCAATTGGCAGTTCTTC.

This clonotype appeared many times. The chain couples TRBV27 to TRBJ1-1; 8 positions agree with TRBD1. Germline V gives CDR1 MNHEY, CDR2 SMNVEV (reference sequence). The CDR3 contains 14 residues. Trimming removed 5 bases from V and 6 bases from J; junction bases left unmatched: 8. CDR3: CASSGGQVGAEAFF. The CDR3 DNA reads as TGTGCCAGCAGTGGGGGACAGGTCGGAGCTGAAGCTTTCTTT.

The V gene is TRBV27, the J gene TRBJ2-2, with TRBD2 matching over 10 bases. CDR1 is MNHEY, CDR2 SMNVEV, per germline (reference sequence). The V and J ends lost 6 bases and 6 bases, in that order; junction bases with no gene match: 4. CDR3 length: 14 residues. The CDR3 sequence: CASRGLAGAGELFF. DNA for the CDR3: TGTGCCAGCAGAGGCCTAGCGGGAGCCGGGGAGCTGTTTTTT.

This clonotype occurred many times. The V gene is TRBV9, the J gene TRBJ2-1; D gene ambiguous. Germline CDR1 and CDR2: SGDLS and YYNGEE. There are 12 residues in the CDR3. V dropped 0 bases and J dropped 7 bases, with 5 bases sitting between them. The CDR3, as DNA: TGTGCCAGCAGCGTAGAGGAGAATGAGCAGTTCTTC. Protein: CASSVEENEQFF.

This clonotype has only a few counts. The chain links TRBV10-1 to TRBJ1-3; D is unresolved. Germline assignment: CDR1 WNHNN and CDR2 SYGVQD (reference sequence). Trimming took off 3 bases at V and 1 base at J, with 4 bases between the two ends. The CDR3 is 13 amino acids. CDR3 nucleotide sequence: TGCGCCAGCAGTGATGCGTCTGGAAACACCATATATTTT. This gives the protein CASSDASGNTIYF.

V usage is TRBV5-1 and J usage is TRBJ2-7; 9 positions match TRBD1. Germline loops: CDR1 SGHRS, CDR2 YFSETQ. V lost 3 bases and J lost 3; bases outside the gene matches: 7. This CDR3 comprises 15 residues. CDR3 nucleotide sequence: TGCGCCAGCAGCTCCGGGACAGGGTTGGACTACGAGCAGTACTTC. This translates into CASSSGTGLDYEQYF.

This clonotype occurred a few times. The V call is TRBV5-1, the J call TRBJ1-4; a possible D gene is TRBD1 (6 bases). This CDR3 spans 14 amino acids. Trimming took off 3 bases at V and 7 bases at J, with 13 bases between the two ends. CDR1 and CDR2 from the germline V gene are SGHRS and YFSETQ. In nucleotides, the CDR3 is TGCGCCAGCAGCTCAGGCAGGGGCGGTGAAAAACTGTTTTTT. This sequence encodes CASSSGRGGEKLFF.

This clonotype has just a few counts. The J gene is TRBJ1-3, the V gene TRBV27; TRBD1 aligns across 9 bases. Germline V gene data show CDR1 as MNHEY and CDR2 as SMNVEV (reference sequence). The CDR3 is 15 amino acids. V was pared by 0 bases and J by 7 bases, with 4 bases of the junction left unmatched. In DNA, the CDR3 is TGTGCCAGCAGTTTATCGAGACAGGGGGGGAACACCATATATTTT. Encoded protein: CASSLSRQGGNTIYF.

The table lists this clonotype with many counts. This rearrangement joins TRBV12-3 or TRBV12-4 to TRBJ2-7; D may match TRBD1 or TRBD2 (5 bases each). CDR3 size: 12 residues. Trimming stripped 3 bases from V and 13 bases from J, with 16 bases between. Here the CDR3 reads CASSFSGTFAYF. The CDR3 bases are TGTGCCAGCAGTTTCTCCGGGACCTTCGCCTACTTC.

In this sample, this clonotype turned up many times. This chain links TRBV12-3 or TRBV12-4 with TRBJ1-6; D possibly corresponds to TRBD1 (5 bases). Deletions cut 7 bases from V and 9 bases from J, with 13 bases between. The CDR3 is 13 residues long. CDR3 amino acids: CASTGHEGSPLHF. The CDR3 DNA reads TGTGCCAGCACCGGACATGAGGGTTCACCCCTCCACTTT.

This clonotype was seen repeatedly, ten times or more. V usage is TRBV2 and J usage is TRBJ1-2, with no clear D. CDR3 length equals 16 residues. Per the germline V gene, CDR1 is SNHLY and CDR2 is FYNNEI. Trimming removed 5 bases from V and 7 bases from J, with 23 bases in between. The CDR3 region is CASSTPEQETISGYTF. CDR3 bases: TGTGCCAGCAGTACCCCCGAGCAGGAGACAATCTCTGGCTACACCTTC.

This clonotype appeared once. The rearrangement joins TRBV3-1 to TRBJ2-1; weak D call: TRBD2 (5 bases). V gave up 0 bases and J gave up 9 bases, with 9 bases separating them. The CDR3 is 13 amino acids. The germline V gene has CDR1 LGHDT and CDR2 YNNKEL (reference sequence). The CDR3 DNA reads TGTGCCAGCAGCCAAGATCCGACTATTGAGCAGTTCTTC. Its protein product is CASSQDPTIEQFF.

This clonotype showed up many times. The V gene is TRBV28, the J gene TRBJ1-2; 8 nucleotides match TRBD1. Germline CDR1 and CDR2: MDHEN and SYDVKM. CDR3 length: 14 amino acids. With V trimmed by 6 bases and J by 4 bases, 7 bases remained unmatched. The CDR3 sequence is CASSLRQGAYGYTF. The CDR3 bases are TGTGCCAGCAGCCTTAGGCAGGGGGCCTATGGCTACACCTTC.

There are many counts of this clonotype. The chain joins TRBV2 to TRBJ2-3; D not certain. The CDR3 covers 14 residues. CDR1 and CDR2 (germline): SNHLY, FYNNEI. V was cut by 7 bases and J by 1 base, with 12 bases left in between. In nucleotides, the CDR3 is TGTGCCAGCACCGCCATCTCAGGCACAGATACGCAGTATTTT. Translated: CASTAISGTDTQYF.